These 23 T cell receptor beta chains were sequenced from one sample in a study of vaccination effects on CD4 cells after COVID-19. The ViraFEST assay expanded antigen-specific CD4+ T cells with viral peptide pools before sequencing. It was after approximately 11 days of culture that CD4+ T cells were isolated. Either the BNT162b2 or mRNA-1273 vaccine was given to participants in two doses. Antigen specificity for these receptors is unknown. Sequencing used immunoSEQ multiplex PCR; TCRdb keeps in-frame clones, though not all of them. The sample lists almost 70,000 clones, around 74% seen once, with around 1.5% in the top ten. This material consisted of CD4+ T cells from PBMCs cultured with HCoV-229E spike peptides, taken after COVID-19 vaccination. The receptors here all came from a human donor who received a COVID-19 vaccine.

This clone occurred once. The V gene is TRBV9, the J gene TRBJ2-2; D gene unclear. Trimming shortened V by 2 bases and J by 1 base, and 12 bases separated the two germline ends. The CDR3 sequence is 16 residues long. The V gene's germline CDR1 is SGDLS and CDR2 YYNGEE. CDR3 DNA sequence: TGTGCCAGCAGCGTGTTGGGCAGTTTGAACACCGGGGAGCTGTTTTTT. As protein: CASSVLGSLNTGELFF.

The chain carries TRBV13 and TRBJ1-6; D may be TRBD1 (5 bases). The CDR3 is made up of 14 amino acids. The V gene lost 5 bases and the J gene lost 13 bases, with 18 bases spanning the gap. CDR1 and CDR2 (germline): PRHDT, FYEKMQ (reference sequence). For the CDR3, the DNA is TGTGCCAGCAGCCGACAGTCGGGGCCATGGCCCCTCCACTTT. Translating gives CASSRQSGPWPLHF.

This clone has more than one count but fewer than ten. The CDR3 loop is CASSVPPGLGTGELFF. In nucleotides, the CDR3 is TGTGCCAGCAGCGTACCCCCGGGGTTAGGCACCGGGGAGCTGTTTTTT. The chain has TRBV9 and TRBJ2-2; D might be TRBD2 (5 bases). Germline V gives CDR1 SGDLS, CDR2 YYNGEE. V was shortened by 1 base and J by 4 bases, with 14 bases between the two germline ends. This CDR3 has 16 amino acids.

V is TRBV24-1 and J is TRBJ2-5; D may be TRBD1 (6 bases). V dropped 4 bases and J dropped 5 bases, with 13 bases sitting between them. Germline CDR1 reads KGHDR; CDR2 reads SFDVKD. This CDR3 is 14 amino acids long. The CDR3, as DNA: TGTGCCACCAGTGACACCACAGGGTTGGAGACCCAGTACTTC. Protein product: CATSDTTGLETQYF.

V is TRBV7-2 and J is TRBJ1-3; D not resolved. Trimming took off 2 bases at V and 0 bases at J, with 8 bases between the two ends. Germline CDR1 and CDR2: SGHTA and FQGNSA. The CDR3 has 15 amino acids. The CDR3 sequence: CASSLPLFSGNTIYF. The CDR3 nucleotides read TGTGCCAGCAGCTTACCCCTTTTCTCTGGAAACACCATATATTTT.

The chain joins TRBV27 to TRBJ1-5; D may be TRBD1 (5 bases). CDR3 length: 14 residues. Per germline, CDR1 MNHEY and CDR2 SMNVEV (reference sequence). The V end lost 3 bases, the J end lost 10 bases, and 16 bases lay between the germline ends. CDR3 in DNA: TGTGCCAGCAGTTTGGGCAGGGTGGGGGTACCCCAGCATTTT. Its protein product is CASSLGRVGVPQHF.

This sequence joins TRBV5-5 and TRBJ1-6, with 7 bases aligning to TRBD1. The V gene's germline CDR1 is SGHKS and CDR2 YYEKEE (reference sequence). The CDR3 totals 15 residues. Losses at the gene ends were 2 bases for V and 6 bases for J; bases not matched to a gene: 5. CDR3 residues: CASSFWDSVNSPLHF. CDR3 nucleotides: TGTGCCAGCAGCTTCTGGGACAGCGTTAATTCACCCCTCCACTTT.

The chain has TRBV25-1 and TRBJ1-5; D not resolved. Deletions cut 3 bases from V and 6 bases from J, with 9 bases between. Germline values: CDR1 MGHDK, CDR2 SYGVNS. This CDR3 contains 13 residues. This CDR3 is CASSDPAGQPQHF. In nucleotides, the CDR3 is TGTGCCAGCAGTGACCCGGCGGGTCAGCCCCAGCATTTT.

V is TRBV3-1 (or the pseudogene TRBV3-2) and J is TRBJ1-2; D remains ambiguous. Germline CDR1 is LGHDT and CDR2 is YNNKEL (reference sequence). The CDR3 consists of 13 residues. V was clipped by 5 bases and J by 4 bases, with 11 bases between them. Here the CDR3 DNA reads TGTGCCAGCAGCATCTCGGGGATCTATGGCTACACCTTC. Amino acid sequence: CASSISGIYGYTF.

The chain joins TRBV19 to TRBJ1-5, with TRBD1 identical over 8 bases. CDR1 is LNHDA, CDR2 SQIVND, per germline (reference sequence). The V gene end was trimmed by 4 bases and the J gene end by 4 bases; junction bases not matched to a gene: 15. The CDR3 sequence is 18 residues long. The CDR3 sequence is CASSKEWGQGARNQPQHF. DNA for the CDR3: TGTGCCAGTAGTAAAGAGTGGGGGCAGGGGGCTCGAAATCAGCCCCAGCATTTT. Variable domain in full (rest from reference TRBV19 and TRBJ1-5): DGGITQSPKYLFRKEGQNVTLSCEQNLNHDAMYWYRQDPGQGLRLIYYSQIVNDFQKGDIAEGYSVSREKKESFPLTVTSAQKNPTAFYLCASSKEWGQGARNQPQHFGDGTRLSIL.

The chain carries TRBV10-3 and TRBJ2-7; TRBD1 is a possible D gene (6 bases). The V gene lost 6 bases and the J gene lost 0 bases, with 12 bases spanning the gap. The CDR3 is made up of 14 amino acids. CDR1 and CDR2 from the germline V gene are ENHRY and SYGVKD. The CDR3 DNA reads TGTGCCATCAGAGACAGGACTTTCTCCTACGAGCAGTACGTC. Its protein product is CAIRDRTFSYEQYV.

The chain combines TRBV5-4 with TRBJ2-1; 10 bases are shared with TRBD2. The J segment lost 8 bases and the V segment lost 3 bases, leaving 5 bases of the junction unmatched. CDR1 and CDR2 from the germline V gene are SGHNT and YYREEE (reference sequence). The CDR3 contains 14 residues. CDR3 residues: CASSWSGGADEQFF. CDR3 sequence (DNA): TGTGCCAGCAGCTGGAGCGGGGGGGCCGATGAGCAGTTCTTC.

The V gene is TRBV5-1, the J gene TRBJ1-2; no definite D call. Trimming shortened V by 0 bases and J by 4 bases, and 16 bases separated the two germline ends. The CDR3 runs to 16 residues. Germline V gene data show CDR1 as SGHRS and CDR2 as YFSETQ. CDR3 residues: CASSLGPIRDSYGYTF. In nucleotides, the CDR3 is TGCGCCAGCAGCTTGGGGCCCATTAGGGATAGCTATGGCTACACCTTC.

The chain recombines TRBV5-6 with TRBJ2-1; tentatively, D is TRBD1 (5 bases). With 2 bases removed from V and 5 bases from J, the gap between germline ends came to 14 bases. Germline lookup yields CDR1 SGHDT and CDR2 YYEEEE. The CDR3 is 15 residues long. CDR3 loop: CASSLFSGLDNEQFF. The CDR3 region has the DNA TGTGCCAGCAGCTTATTCTCAGGGTTGGACAATGAGCAGTTCTTC. Filled out from reference TRBV5-6 and TRBJ2-1, the complete variable domain reads DAGVTQSPTHLIKTRGQQVTLRCSPKSGHDTVSWYQQALGQGPQFIFQYYEEEERQRGNFPDRFSGHQFPNYSSELNVNALLLGDSALYLCASSLFSGLDNEQFFGPGTRLTVL.

This clone was found a few times. V gene TRBV2 combines with J gene TRBJ1-5, with a weak D call TRBD1 (6 bases). CDR3 length: 15 residues. Germline V lookup: CDR1 SNHLY, CDR2 FYNNEI. V gave up 7 bases and J gave up 4 bases, with 17 bases separating them. The CDR3 DNA is TGTGCCAGCAATTTAGAGGCAGGGGAAAATCAGCCCCAGCATTTT. As protein: CASNLEAGENQPQHF.

J is TRBJ1-4 and V is TRBV4-1, with TRBD1 as a possible D gene (6 bases). The CDR3 loop spans 16 amino acids. Trimming took 2 bases from V and 5 from J, leaving 15 bases between them. Germline-derived CDR1 and CDR2 are MGHRA and YSYEKL. CDR3 sequence (DNA): TGCGCCAGCAGCCAACCTACCGGACAGTGGAATGAAAAACTGTTTTTT. Amino acids: CASSQPTGQWNEKLFF.

This clone appeared a few times. The chain has TRBV2 and TRBJ1-2; no firm D call. CDR3 length: 15 residues. Trimming stripped 6 bases from V and 1 base from J, with 15 bases between. Germline CDR1 SNHLY, CDR2 FYNNEI. The CDR3 spells CASSRASNLNYGYTF. CDR3 bases: TGTGCCAGCAGCCGGGCCAGTAACCTTAACTATGGCTACACCTTC. Together with reference TRBV2 and TRBJ1-2, the CDR3 gives the full variable domain: EPEVTQTPSHQVTQMGQEVILRCVPISNHLYFYWYRQILGQKVEFLVSFYNNEISEKSEIFDDQFSVERPDGSNFTLKIRSTKLEDSAMYFCASSRASNLNYGYTFGSGTRLTVV.

The genes are TRBV5-1 and TRBJ2-7; 7 bases align to TRBD1. V lost 0 bases and J lost 4; bases outside the gene matches: 4. CDR1 and CDR2 (germline): SGHRS, YFSETQ. The CDR3 loop spans 14 amino acids. The CDR3 DNA is TGCGCCAGCAGCTTGGGCCCAGGGGGATACGAGCAGTACGTC. This encodes CASSLGPGGYEQYV.

The chain has TRBV19 and TRBJ2-1, with 9 nucleotides matching TRBD1. The CDR3 extends over 16 amino acids. With V trimmed by 5 bases and J by 2 bases, 7 bases remained unmatched. Germline V gene sequence: CDR1 LNHDA, CDR2 SQIVND (reference sequence). The CDR3 DNA follows: TGTGCCAGTAGTCCCTCGGGACAGGGAACCTACAATGAGCAGTTCTTC. Protein sequence: CASSPSGQGTYNEQFF.

The V call is TRBV7-2, the J call TRBJ1-2; D gene unclear. V shed 3 bases and J shed 6 bases, with 11 bases lying between them. The CDR3 covers 13 residues. Germline CDR1 is SGHTA and CDR2 is FQGNSA. The CDR3 loop is CASSFGIGDGYTF. The CDR3 bases are TGTGCCAGCAGCTTCGGGATCGGGGATGGCTACACCTTC.

The CDR3 protein is CASSQFGLREKLFF. CDR3 in DNA: TGCGCCAGCAGCCAATTCGGCCTGAGGGAAAAACTGTTTTTT. The chain carries TRBV4-1 and TRBJ1-4, with D hard to call. Germline assignment: CDR1 MGHRA and CDR2 YSYEKL. The CDR3 has 14 amino acids. V was pared by 2 bases and J by 8 bases, with 12 bases between.

The V gene is TRBV6-2 or TRBV6-3, the J gene TRBJ1-5, with no clear D. Trimming stripped 5 bases from V and 3 bases from J, with 5 bases between. Germline loops: CDR1 MNHEY, CDR2 SVGEGT. The CDR3 length is 12 residues. CDR3 DNA: TGTGCCAGCAGTGACTACAATCAGCCCCAGCATTTT. It codes for CASSDYNQPQHF.

This clone was seen a handful of times. The gene calls are TRBV25-1 and TRBJ1-1; D not certain. The CDR3 loop spans 15 amino acids. V gave up 3 bases and J gave up 4 bases, with 15 bases separating them. The germline V gene has CDR1 MGHDK and CDR2 SYGVNS. Here the CDR3 reads CASSDRRSGRTEAFF. The CDR3 DNA is TGTGCCAGCAGTGACAGGCGAAGTGGTCGCACTGAAGCTTTCTTT.